The T cell receptor beta chain under discussion was sequenced for a study of human T cells and chemical hapten exposure. Study-level background: Yields of TCR per sample differed, chiefly owing to small differences in pooled library volume. General study findings and limits: After DPC sensitization, TCRs above 1 in 1000 frequency showed no change. Expanded TCRs made up significantly more big CDR3 similarity clusters than controls did.

On this clonotype: Its specificity is unknown.

The CDR3 contains 18 residues. Germline loops: CDR1 KGHSH, CDR2 LQKENI. The V gene lost 4 bases and the J gene lost 0 bases, with 16 bases spanning the gap. Time point denoted: patch test 1, 2 weeks after DPC sensitization. Treatment reported: therapeutic diphenylcyclopropenone sensitization with weekly scalp DPC. From the RACE reads, TCRdb called clonotypes with MiXCR, one entry per CDR3 protein. The sample has 74,000 or so distinct CDR3 sequences, around a tenth seen once. The receptor was isolated from a woman aged 45 to 65 with alopecia areata. Some clones in this sample may be carry-over from other donors' samples. The sequencing used whole blood, collected in connection with sensitization to the hapten diphenylcyclopropenone (DPC). This rearrangement joins TRBV18 to TRBJ2-6; D might be TRBD2 (7 bases). The CDR3 DNA sequence: TGTGCCAGCTCACTGGCGCATGGGGGGGCCTCTGGGGCCAACGTCCTGACTTTC. It is translated as CASSLAHGGASGANVLTF.